The sequence of this T cell receptor (beta chain) was determined in a study of spatial heterogeneity in lung cancer. Stated time point: blood at routine non-recurrence follow-up after resection. From tumor, nontumor lung or frozen PBMC, whole RNA was taken unsorted for sequencing. TCRdb itself ran the 5' RACE reads through MiXCR, one entry per CDR3 protein. The table records about 120,000 distinct CDR3 sequences, more than 10% of them present only once. Germline CDR1 and CDR2: ENHRY and SYGVKD. The CDR3 totals 14 residues. Trimming pared 2 bases from V and 2 bases from J, leaving 9 bases between. The rearrangement links TRBV10-3 to TRBJ1-1; D is possibly TRBD1 (5 bases). The specimen was PBMCs, collected at follow-up. The sequence was obtained from a male donor with early-stage non-small cell lung cancer. CDR3 sequence: CAISELGTNTEAFF. The CDR3 bases are TGTGCCATCAGTGAGCTAGGGACTAACACTGAAGCTTTCTTT.